This TCR beta chain was recovered during a study of read filtering for tumor transcriptome and immune sequencing. For the study at large: R-ISS stage counts were eight or nine for I, roughly 15 for II, 6 or 7 for III.

The study's findings and limits: RNA-seq captured clonotypes less deeply and reliably than IR-seq.

The ends were cut back, 6 bases at V and 7 bases at J, with 20 bases in the middle. The CDR3 sequence is 14 residues long. Germline V lookup: CDR1 SQVTM, CDR2 ANQGSEA. Sampling of bone marrow took place during active disease in every patient. This library used approximately 370 ng RNA and molecular barcoded adaptors spanning alpha/delta and beta/gamma chains. From the reads, TCRdb called clonotypes with MiXCR, one entry per CDR3 protein. This table has some 140,000 distinct CDR3 sequences, approximately 13% appearing once. This clonotype was counted ten times or more. Its matching antigen is unknown. The sequenced sample consisted of a population of CD138-negative cells sorted from bone marrow. The V and J genes are TRBV29-1 and TRBJ2-3; D is unclear. The sequence derives from a donor aged 40 or older with multiple myeloma. The CDR3 DNA sequence: TGCAGCGTCCGTTCGCAAGGGCTCCTAAATACGCAGTATTTT. Its protein product is CSVRSQGLLNTQYF.